A selection of T cell receptor beta chains follows, all from one sample in a study of tumor-infiltrating lymphocytes in primary liver carcinoma. TCRdb ran MiXCR on the multiplex PCR reads and lists one entry per CDR3 protein. The data show about 78,000 distinct CDR3 sequences, about two thirds seen once. The sample taken for sequencing was liver tumor tissue from sampling region 4. The source of these receptors is a woman aged 60-75 years with primary liver carcinoma and hepatitis B virus infection. Both conserved end residues are part of each CDR3. Fields, in order: CDR3 protein, CDR3 DNA, clone size, J gene, D gene, V gene. The D gene is left open where the match is weak. Part of the rows lack a size; the others show once, few, many or a class for expanded clones.

cdr3_aa: CAWSEGTLINQPQHF
cdr3_nt: TGTGCATGGAGTGAGGGGACACTCATCAATCAGCCCCAGCATTTT
clone_size: .
j_call: TRBJ1-5
d_call: .
v_call: TRBV30

cdr3_aa: CAISESNTGSGSPLHF
cdr3_nt: TGTGCCATCAGTGAGTCCAACACAGGGTCGGGCTCACCCCTCCACTTT
clone_size: many
j_call: TRBJ1-6
d_call: .
v_call: TRBV10-3

cdr3_aa: CAISESAGSGVNVLTF
cdr3_nt: TGTGCCATCAGTGAGTCTGCTGGCTCTGGGGTCAACGTCCTGACTTTC
clone_size: .
j_call: TRBJ2-6
d_call: .
v_call: TRBV10-3

cdr3_aa: CASSDVGADVGAFF
cdr3_nt: TGTGCCAGCAGTGATGTGGGGGCGGACGTTGGAGCTTTCTTT
clone_size: many
j_call: TRBJ1-1
d_call: .
v_call: TRBV6-1

cdr3_aa: CVSSPDRAGGTEAFF
cdr3_nt: TGTGTTAGCAGCCCGGACAGGGCTGGGGGGACTGAAGCTTTCTTT
clone_size: .
j_call: TRBJ1-1
d_call: TRBD1
v_call: TRBV4-2

cdr3_aa: CATSRDLRSGANVLTF
cdr3_nt: TGTGCCACCAGCAGAGATCTGCGCTCCGGGGCCAACGTCCTGACTTTC
clone_size: few
j_call: TRBJ2-6
d_call: .
v_call: TRBV15

cdr3_aa: CASTLGLAEVYNEQFF
cdr3_nt: TGTGCCAGCACCTTAGGACTAGCGGAAGTCTACAATGAGCAGTTCTTC
clone_size: .
j_call: TRBJ2-1
d_call: TRBD2
v_call: TRBV7-9

cdr3_aa: CSAEGLEAQYF
cdr3_nt: TGTAGCGCTGAGGGGCTAGAGGCCCAGTACTTC
clone_size: .
j_call: TRBJ2-5
d_call: .
v_call: TRBV29-1

cdr3_aa: CVSSLEAGVIYGYTF
cdr3_nt: TGTGTCAGCAGCTTAGAGGCGGGGGTAATTTATGGCTACACCTTC
clone_size: .
j_call: TRBJ1-2
d_call: .
v_call: TRBV11-2

cdr3_aa: CASSSPMVRMRQYF
cdr3_nt: TGTGCTAGCAGTTCGCCTATGGTGCGGATGAGGCAGTACTTC
clone_size: .
j_call: TRBJ2-7
d_call: .
v_call: TRBV6-2/TRBV6-3

cdr3_aa: CASSSNNEETQHF
cdr3_nt: TGTGCCAGCAGCTCCAATAACGAAGAGACCCAGCACTTC
clone_size: .
j_call: TRBJ2-5
d_call: .
v_call: TRBV12-3/TRBV12-4

cdr3_aa: CDSGETGPNTEAFF
cdr3_nt: TGTGACAGCGGGGAGACAGGGCCCAACACTGAAGCTTTCTTT
clone_size: .
j_call: TRBJ1-1
d_call: TRBD1
v_call: TRBV6-2/TRBV6-3

cdr3_aa: CASSRQITGELLF
cdr3_nt: TGTGCCAGCAGCCGACAGATCACCGGGGAATTGCTTTTT
clone_size: .
j_call: TRBJ2-2
d_call: .
v_call: TRBV12-3/TRBV12-4

cdr3_aa: CANSPPTSADIHEQFF
cdr3_nt: TGTGCCAACAGCCCACCGACTAGCGCCGACATACATGAGCAGTTCTTC
clone_size: .
j_call: TRBJ2-1
d_call: TRBD2
v_call: TRBV9